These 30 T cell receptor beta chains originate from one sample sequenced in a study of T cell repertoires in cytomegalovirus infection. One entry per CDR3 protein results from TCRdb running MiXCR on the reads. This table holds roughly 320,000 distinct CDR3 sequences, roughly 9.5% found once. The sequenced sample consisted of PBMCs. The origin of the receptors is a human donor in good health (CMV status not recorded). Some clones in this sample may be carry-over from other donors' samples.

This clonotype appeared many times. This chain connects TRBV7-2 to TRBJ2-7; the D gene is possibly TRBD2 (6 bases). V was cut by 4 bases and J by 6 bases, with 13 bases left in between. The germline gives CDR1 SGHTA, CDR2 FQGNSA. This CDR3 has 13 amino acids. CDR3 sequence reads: CASSSPGRGEQYF. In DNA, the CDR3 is TGTGCCAGCAGCTCACCTGGGCGGGGCGAGCAGTACTTC.

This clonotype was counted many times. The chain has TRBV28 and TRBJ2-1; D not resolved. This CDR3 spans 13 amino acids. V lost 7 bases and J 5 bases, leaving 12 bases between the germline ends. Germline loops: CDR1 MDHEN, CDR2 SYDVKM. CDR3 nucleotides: TGTGCCAGCAAGGTTTGGGGAAACAATGAGCAGTTCTTC. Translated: CASKVWGNNEQFF.

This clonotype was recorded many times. CDR3 protein: CASSTLAGVANEQFF. The CDR3 DNA sequence: TGTGCCAGTAGTACCCTAGCGGGAGTTGCCAATGAGCAGTTCTTC. The rearrangement joins TRBV19 to TRBJ2-1; TRBD2 aligns across 10 bases. The CDR3 covers 15 residues. V gave up 4 bases and J gave up 6 bases; unmatched junction bases: 6. The V gene's germline CDR1 is LNHDA and CDR2 SQIVND (reference sequence).

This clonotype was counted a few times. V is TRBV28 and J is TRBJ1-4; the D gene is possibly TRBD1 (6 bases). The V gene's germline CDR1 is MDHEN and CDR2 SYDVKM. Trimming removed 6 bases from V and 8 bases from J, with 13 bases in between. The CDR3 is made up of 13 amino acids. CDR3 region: CASRSHGGEKLFF. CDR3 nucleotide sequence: TGTGCCAGCAGATCCCATGGGGGCGAAAAACTGTTTTTT. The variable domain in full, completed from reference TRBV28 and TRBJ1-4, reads DVKVTQSSRYLVKRTGEKVFLECVQDMDHENMFWYRQDPGLGLRLIYFSYDVKMKEKGDIPEGYSVSREKKERFSLILESASTNQTSMYLCASRSHGGEKLFFGSGTQLSVL.

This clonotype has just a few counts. The CDR3 coding sequence is TGCAGTGCTAGAGATCGGTGGAAGCGGGAGGGCCTTGACACCGGGGAGCTGTTTTTT. Amino acid sequence: CSARDRWKREGLDTGELFF. J is TRBJ2-2 and V is TRBV20-1; 10 bases agree with TRBD2. The V gene end was trimmed by 0 bases and the J gene end by 3 bases; junction bases not matched to a gene: 13. Germline lookup yields CDR1 DFQATT and CDR2 SNEGSKA (reference sequence). This CDR3 spans 19 amino acids.

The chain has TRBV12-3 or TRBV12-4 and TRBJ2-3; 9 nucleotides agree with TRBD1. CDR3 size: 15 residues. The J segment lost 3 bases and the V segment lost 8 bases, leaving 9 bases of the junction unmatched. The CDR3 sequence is CASLQQGAQTDTQYF. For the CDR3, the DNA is TGTGCCAGCCTCCAACAGGGGGCGCAGACAGATACGCAGTATTTT.

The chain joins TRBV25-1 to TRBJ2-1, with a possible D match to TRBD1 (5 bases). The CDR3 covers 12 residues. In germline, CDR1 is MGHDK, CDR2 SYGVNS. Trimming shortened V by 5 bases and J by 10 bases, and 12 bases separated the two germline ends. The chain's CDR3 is CASSPGAGEQFF. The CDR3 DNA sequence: TGTGCCAGCAGTCCTGGGGCTGGCGAGCAGTTCTTC.

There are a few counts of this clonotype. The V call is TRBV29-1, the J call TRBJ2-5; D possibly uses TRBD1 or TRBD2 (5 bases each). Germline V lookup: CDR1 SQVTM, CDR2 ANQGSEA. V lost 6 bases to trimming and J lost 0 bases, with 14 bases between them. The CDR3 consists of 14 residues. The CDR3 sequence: CSVRGLKYQETQYF. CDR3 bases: TGCAGCGTCCGGGGCCTAAAGTACCAAGAGACCCAGTACTTC.

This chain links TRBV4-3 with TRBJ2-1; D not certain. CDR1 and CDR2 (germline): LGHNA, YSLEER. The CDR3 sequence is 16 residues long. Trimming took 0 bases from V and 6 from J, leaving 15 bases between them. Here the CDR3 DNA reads TGCGCCAGCAGCCAAGAAGTATATCAACAGTTCAATGAGCAGTTCTTC. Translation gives CASSQEVYQQFNEQFF.

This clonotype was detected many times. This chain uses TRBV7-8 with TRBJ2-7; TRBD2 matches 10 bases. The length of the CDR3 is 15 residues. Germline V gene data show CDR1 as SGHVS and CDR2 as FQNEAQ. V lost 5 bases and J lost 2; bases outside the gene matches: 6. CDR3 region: CASSLGLAVPYEQYF. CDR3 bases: TGTGCCAGCAGCCTCGGACTAGCGGTACCCTACGAGCAGTACTTC.

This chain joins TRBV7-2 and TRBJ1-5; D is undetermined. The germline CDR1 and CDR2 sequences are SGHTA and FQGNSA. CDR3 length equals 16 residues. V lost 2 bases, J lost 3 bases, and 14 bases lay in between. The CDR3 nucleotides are TGTGCCAGCAGCTTATTTGGGTTTCCCCTCAATCAGCCCCAGCATTTT. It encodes CASSLFGFPLNQPQHF.

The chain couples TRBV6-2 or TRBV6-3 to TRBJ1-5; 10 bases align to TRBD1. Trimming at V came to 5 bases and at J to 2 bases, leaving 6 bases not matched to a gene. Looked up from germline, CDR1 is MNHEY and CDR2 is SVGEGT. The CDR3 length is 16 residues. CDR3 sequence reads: CASSIHGQGGNQPQHF. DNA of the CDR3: TGTGCCAGCAGTATCCATGGACAGGGGGGCAATCAGCCCCAGCATTTT.

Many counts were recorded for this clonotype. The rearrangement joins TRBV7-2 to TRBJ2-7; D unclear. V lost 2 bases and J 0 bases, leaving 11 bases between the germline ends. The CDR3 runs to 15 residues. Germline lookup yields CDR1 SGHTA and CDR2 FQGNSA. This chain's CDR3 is CASSLPQAGSYEQYF. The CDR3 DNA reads TGTGCCAGCAGCTTACCCCAGGCCGGCTCCTACGAGCAGTACTTC.

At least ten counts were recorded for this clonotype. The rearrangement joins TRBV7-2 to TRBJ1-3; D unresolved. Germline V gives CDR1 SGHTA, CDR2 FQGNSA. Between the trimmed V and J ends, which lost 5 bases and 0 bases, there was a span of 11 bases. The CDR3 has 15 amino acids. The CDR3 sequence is CASSRSRVSGNTIYF. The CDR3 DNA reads TGTGCCAGCAGCCGGAGTCGGGTCTCTGGAAACACCATATATTTT. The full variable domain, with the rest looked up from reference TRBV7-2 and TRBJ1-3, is GAGVSQSPSNKVTEKGKDVELRCDPISGHTALYWYRQSLGQGLEFLIYFQGNSAPDKSGLPSDRFSAERTGGSVSTLTIQRTQQEDSAVYLCASSRSRVSGNTIYFGEGSWLTVV.

The CDR3 reads CASQTGAYNTEAFF. CDR3 bases: TGTGCCAGCCAGACAGGGGCTTATAACACTGAAGCTTTCTTT. This chain uses TRBV7-9 with TRBJ1-1; 8 positions match TRBD1. The germline V gene encodes CDR1 SEHNR and CDR2 FQNEAQ (reference sequence). J lost 2 bases, V lost 8 bases, and 7 bases had no gene match. This CDR3 is built from 14 residues.

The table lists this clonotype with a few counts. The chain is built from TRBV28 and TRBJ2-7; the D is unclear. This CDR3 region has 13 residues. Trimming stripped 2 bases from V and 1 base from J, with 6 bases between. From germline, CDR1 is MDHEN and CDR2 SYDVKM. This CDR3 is CASSLLGSYEQYF. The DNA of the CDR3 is TGTGCCAGCAGTTTACTCGGGTCCTACGAGCAGTACTTC.

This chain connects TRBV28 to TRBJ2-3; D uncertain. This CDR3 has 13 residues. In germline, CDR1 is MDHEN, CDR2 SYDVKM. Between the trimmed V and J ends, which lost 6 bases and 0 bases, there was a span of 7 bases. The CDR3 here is CASRDGSTDTQYF. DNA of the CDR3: TGTGCCAGCAGGGACGGAAGCACAGATACGCAGTATTTT.

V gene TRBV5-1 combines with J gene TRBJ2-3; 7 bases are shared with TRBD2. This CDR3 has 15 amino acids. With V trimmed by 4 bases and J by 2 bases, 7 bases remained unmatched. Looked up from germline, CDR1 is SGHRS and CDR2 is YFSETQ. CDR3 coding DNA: TGCGCCAGCAGCCGGCTAGCGGCGTCCACAGATACGCAGTATTTT. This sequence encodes CASSRLAASTDTQYF.

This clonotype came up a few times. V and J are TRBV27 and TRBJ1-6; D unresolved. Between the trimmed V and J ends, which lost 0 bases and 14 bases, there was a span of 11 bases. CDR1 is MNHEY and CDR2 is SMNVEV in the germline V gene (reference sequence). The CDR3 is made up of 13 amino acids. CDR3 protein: CASSLSAARALHF. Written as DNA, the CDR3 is TGTGCCAGCAGTTTATCGGCAGCCCGGGCCCTCCACTTT.

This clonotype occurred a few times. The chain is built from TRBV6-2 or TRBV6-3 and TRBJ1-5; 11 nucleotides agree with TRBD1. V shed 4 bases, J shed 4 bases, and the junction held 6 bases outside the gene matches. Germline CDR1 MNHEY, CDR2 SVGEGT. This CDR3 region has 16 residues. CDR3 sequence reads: CASSSDRGLGNQPQHF. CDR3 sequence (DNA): TGTGCCAGCAGTTCGGACAGGGGGCTGGGAAATCAGCCCCAGCATTTT.

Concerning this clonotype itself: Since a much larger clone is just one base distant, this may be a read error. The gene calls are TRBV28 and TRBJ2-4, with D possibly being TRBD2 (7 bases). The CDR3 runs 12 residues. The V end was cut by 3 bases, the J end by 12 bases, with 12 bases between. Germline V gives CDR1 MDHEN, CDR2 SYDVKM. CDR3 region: CASSLGGHSQYF. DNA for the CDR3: TGTGCCAGCAGTTTGGGGGGGCACAGTCAGTACTTC.

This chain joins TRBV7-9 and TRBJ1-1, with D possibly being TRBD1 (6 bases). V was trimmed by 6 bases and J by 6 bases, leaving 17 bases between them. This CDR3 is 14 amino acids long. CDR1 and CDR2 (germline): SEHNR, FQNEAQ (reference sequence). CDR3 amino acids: CASSRTALNSEAFF. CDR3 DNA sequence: TGTGCCAGCAGTCGGACAGCCCTTAACTCTGAAGCTTTCTTT.

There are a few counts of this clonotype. The CDR3 here is CASSLTGQRTTEAFF. The CDR3 bases are TGTGCCAGCAGCTTAACTGGGCAGAGAACAACTGAAGCTTTCTTT. The rearrangement joins TRBV7-3 to TRBJ1-1; D unclear. The germline gives CDR1 SGHTA, CDR2 FQGTGA. Deletions cut 0 bases from V and 5 bases from J, with 13 bases between. The CDR3 is 15 residues long.

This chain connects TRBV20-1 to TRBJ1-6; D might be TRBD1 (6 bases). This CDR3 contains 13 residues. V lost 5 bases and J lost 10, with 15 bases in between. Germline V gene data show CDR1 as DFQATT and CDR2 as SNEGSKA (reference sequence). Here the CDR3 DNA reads TGCAGTGCTCCCGACAGGCAAGGATCACCCCTCCACTTT. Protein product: CSAPDRQGSPLHF.

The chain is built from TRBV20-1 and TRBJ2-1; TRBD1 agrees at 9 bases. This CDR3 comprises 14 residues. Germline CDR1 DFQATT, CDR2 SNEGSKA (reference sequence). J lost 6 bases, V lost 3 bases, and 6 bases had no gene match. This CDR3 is CSARGDRVANEQFF. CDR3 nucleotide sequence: TGCAGTGCTAGGGGGGACAGGGTCGCCAATGAGCAGTTCTTC.

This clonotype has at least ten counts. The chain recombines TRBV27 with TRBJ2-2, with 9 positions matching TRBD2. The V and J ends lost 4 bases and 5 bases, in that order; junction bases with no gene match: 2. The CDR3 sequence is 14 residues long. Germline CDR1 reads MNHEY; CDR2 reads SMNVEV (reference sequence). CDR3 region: CASSWLAGTGELFF. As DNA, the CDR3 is TGTGCCAGCAGTTGGCTAGCGGGAACCGGGGAGCTGTTTTTT.

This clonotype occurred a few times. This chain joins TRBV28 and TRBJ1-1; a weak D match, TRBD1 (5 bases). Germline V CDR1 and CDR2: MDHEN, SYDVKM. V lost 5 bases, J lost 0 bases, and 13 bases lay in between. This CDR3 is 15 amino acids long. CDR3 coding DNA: TGTGCCAGCAGTAGTTCAGGACACATGAACACTGAAGCTTTCTTT. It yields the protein CASSSSGHMNTEAFF.

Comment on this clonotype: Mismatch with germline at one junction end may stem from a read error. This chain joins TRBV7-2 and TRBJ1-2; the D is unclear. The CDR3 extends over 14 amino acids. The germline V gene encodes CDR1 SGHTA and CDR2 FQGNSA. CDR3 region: CASSVLGANDGYNF. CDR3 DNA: TGTGCCAGCAGCGTTTTGGGAGCTAACGATGGCTACAACTTC.

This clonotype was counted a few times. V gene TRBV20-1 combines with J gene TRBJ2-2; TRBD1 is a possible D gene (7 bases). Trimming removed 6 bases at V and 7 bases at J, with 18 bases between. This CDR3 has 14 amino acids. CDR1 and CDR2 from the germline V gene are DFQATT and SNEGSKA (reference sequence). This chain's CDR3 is CSAQGVAGIGELFF. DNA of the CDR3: TGCAGTGCCCAGGGGGTGGCGGGGATCGGGGAGCTGTTTTTT.

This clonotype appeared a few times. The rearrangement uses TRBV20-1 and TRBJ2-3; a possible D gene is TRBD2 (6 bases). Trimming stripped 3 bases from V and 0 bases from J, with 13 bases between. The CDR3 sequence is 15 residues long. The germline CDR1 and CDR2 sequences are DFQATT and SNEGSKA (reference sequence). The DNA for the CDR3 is TGCAGTGCTAGTTCCCTAGCGACTAGCACAGATACGCAGTATTTT. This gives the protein CSASSLATSTDTQYF.